This T cell receptor (beta chain) came from a study of human T cells and chemical hapten exposure. In the study overall: TCR yields per sample varied mostly from small pooled library volume differences.

It was unfractionated whole blood from which total RNA was extracted. The length of the CDR3 is 15 residues. From germline, CDR1 is LGHNA and CDR2 YNFKEQ. V trimming: 5 bases; J trimming: 3 bases; junction bases outside the gene matches: 4. The library labeled individual cDNA molecules by adding unique molecular identifiers to them. In the original processing: A per-sample median of about 100,000 TCRs was observed, with counts ranging from roughly 20,000 to 700,000. TCRdb recomputed calls from the 5' RACE reads with MiXCR, one row per CDR3 protein. These V and J calls are TCRdb output, not the study's own analysis. Found here are roughly 81,000 distinct CDR3 sequences, approximately 7.7% of them singletons; the top ten hold 2% to 2.5%.

The V call is TRBV4-2, the J call TRBJ2-1; 10 nucleotides line up with TRBD2. This receptor was taken from a male donor in good health. The CDR3 DNA is TGTGCCAGCAGCTCCCTAGCGGGAGACTACAATGAGCAGTTCTTC. Translated, it gives CASSSLAGDYNEQFF.